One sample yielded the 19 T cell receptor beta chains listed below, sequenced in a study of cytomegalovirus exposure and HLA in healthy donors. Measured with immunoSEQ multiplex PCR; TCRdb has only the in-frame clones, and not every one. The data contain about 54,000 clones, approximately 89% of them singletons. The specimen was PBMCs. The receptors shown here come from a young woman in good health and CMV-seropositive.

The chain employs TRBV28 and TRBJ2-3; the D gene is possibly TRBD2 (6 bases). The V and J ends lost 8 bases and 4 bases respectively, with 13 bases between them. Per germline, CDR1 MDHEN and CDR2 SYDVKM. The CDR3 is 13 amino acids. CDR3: CASSPAGSDTQYF. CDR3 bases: TGTGCCAGCTCCCCGGCGGGGTCAGATACGCAGTATTTT.

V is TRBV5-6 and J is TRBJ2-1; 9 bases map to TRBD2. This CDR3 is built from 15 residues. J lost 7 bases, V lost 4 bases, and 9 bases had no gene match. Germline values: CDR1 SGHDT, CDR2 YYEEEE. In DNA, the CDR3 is TGTGCCAGCAGCCTCGGCCTAGCGGGGTGGAATGAGCAGTTCTTC. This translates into CASSLGLAGWNEQFF.

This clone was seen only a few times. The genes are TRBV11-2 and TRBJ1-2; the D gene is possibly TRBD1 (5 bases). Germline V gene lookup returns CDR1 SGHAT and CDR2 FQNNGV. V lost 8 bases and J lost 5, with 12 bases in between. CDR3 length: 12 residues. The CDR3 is CASGVGGYGYTF. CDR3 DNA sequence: TGTGCCAGCGGGGTCGGGGGGTATGGCTACACCTTC.

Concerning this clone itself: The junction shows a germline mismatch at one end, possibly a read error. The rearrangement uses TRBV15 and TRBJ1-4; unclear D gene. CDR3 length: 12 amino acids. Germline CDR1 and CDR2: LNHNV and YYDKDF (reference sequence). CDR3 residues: CATRATNGKLFF. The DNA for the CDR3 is TGTGCCACCAGAGCAACTAATGGAAAACTGTTTTTT.

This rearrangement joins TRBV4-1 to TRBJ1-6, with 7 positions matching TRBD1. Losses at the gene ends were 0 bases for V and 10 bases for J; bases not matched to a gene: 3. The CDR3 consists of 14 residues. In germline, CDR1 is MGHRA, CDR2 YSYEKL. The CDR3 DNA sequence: TGCGCCAGCAGCCAAGAGGGACAGACATCACCCCTCCACTTT. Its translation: CASSQEGQTSPLHF.

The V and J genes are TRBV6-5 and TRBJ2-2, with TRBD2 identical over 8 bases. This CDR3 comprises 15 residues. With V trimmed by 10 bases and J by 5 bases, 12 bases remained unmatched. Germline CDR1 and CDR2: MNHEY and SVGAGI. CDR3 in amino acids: CATSRGGRSTGELFF. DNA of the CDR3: TGTGCCACTTCACGGGGGGGCCGGTCTACCGGGGAGCTGTTTTTT.

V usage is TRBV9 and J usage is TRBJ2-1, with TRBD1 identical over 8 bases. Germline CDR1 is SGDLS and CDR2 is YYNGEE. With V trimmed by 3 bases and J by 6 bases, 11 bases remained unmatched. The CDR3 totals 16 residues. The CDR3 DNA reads TGTGCCAGCAGCGCAGAGGACAGGGTTCTCTTCAATGAGCAGTTCTTC. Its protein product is CASSAEDRVLFNEQFF. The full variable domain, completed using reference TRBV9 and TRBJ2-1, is DSGVTQTPKHLITATGQRVTLRCSPRSGDLSVYWYQQSLDQGLQFLIQYYNGEERAKGNILERFSAQQFPDLHSELNLSSLELGDSALYFCASSAEDRVLFNEQFFGPGTRLTVL.

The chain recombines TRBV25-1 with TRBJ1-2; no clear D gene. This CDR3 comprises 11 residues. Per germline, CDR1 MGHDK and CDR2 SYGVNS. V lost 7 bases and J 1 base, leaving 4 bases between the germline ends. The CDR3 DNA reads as TGTGCCAGCAACGGTAACTATGGCTACACCTTC. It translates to CASNGNYGYTF.

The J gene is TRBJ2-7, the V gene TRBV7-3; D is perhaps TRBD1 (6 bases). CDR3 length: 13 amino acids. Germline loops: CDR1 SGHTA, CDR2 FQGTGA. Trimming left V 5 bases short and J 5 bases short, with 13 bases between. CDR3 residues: CASSADSGDEQYF. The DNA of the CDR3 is TGTGCCAGCAGCGCGGACAGTGGGGACGAGCAGTACTTC.

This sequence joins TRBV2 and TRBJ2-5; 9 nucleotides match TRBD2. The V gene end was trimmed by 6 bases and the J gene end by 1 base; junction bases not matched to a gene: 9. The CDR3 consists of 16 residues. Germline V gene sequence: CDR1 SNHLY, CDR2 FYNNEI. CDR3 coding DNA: TGTGCCAGCAGCGTGAATCGACTAGCGGCCCAAGAGACCCAGTACTTC. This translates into CASSVNRLAAQETQYF.

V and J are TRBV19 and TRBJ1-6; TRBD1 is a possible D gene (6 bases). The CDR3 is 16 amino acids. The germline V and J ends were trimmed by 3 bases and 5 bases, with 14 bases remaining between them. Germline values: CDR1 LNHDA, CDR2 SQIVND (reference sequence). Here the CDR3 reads CASSIGGGHNNSPLHF. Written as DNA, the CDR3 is TGTGCCAGTAGTATCGGGGGGGGACACAATAATTCACCCCTCCACTTT.

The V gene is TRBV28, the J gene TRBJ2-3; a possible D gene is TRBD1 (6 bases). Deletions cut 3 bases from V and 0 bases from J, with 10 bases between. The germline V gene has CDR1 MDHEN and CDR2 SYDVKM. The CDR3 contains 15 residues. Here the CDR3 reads CASSFQQGSTDTQYF. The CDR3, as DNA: TGTGCCAGCAGTTTCCAACAGGGTAGCACAGATACGCAGTATTTT. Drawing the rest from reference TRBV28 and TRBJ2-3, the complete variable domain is DVKVTQSSRYLVKRTGEKVFLECVQDMDHENMFWYRQDPGLGLRLIYFSYDVKMKEKGDIPEGYSVSREKKERFSLILESASTNQTSMYLCASSFQQGSTDTQYFGPGTRLTVL.

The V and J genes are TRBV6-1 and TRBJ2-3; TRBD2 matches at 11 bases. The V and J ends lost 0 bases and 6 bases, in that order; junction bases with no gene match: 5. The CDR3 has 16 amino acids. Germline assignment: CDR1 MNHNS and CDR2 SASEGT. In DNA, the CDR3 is TGTGCCAGCAGTGAAGCGGCTAGCGGGGGGACCGATACGCAGTATTTT. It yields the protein CASSEAASGGTDTQYF.

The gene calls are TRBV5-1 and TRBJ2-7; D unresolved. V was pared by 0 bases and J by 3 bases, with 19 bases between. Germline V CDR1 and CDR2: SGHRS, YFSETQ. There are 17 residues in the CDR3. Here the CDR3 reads CASSLGTRNPFLYEQYF. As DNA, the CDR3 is TGCGCCAGCAGCTTGGGCACTCGCAACCCATTCCTCTACGAGCAGTACTTC.

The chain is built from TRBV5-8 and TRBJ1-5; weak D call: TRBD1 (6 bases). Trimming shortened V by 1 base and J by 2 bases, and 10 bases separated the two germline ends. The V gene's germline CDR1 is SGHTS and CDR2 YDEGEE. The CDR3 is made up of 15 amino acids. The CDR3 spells CASSLRGGGNQPQHF. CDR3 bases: TGTGCCAGCAGCTTGCGAGGGGGAGGCAATCAGCCCCAGCATTTT.

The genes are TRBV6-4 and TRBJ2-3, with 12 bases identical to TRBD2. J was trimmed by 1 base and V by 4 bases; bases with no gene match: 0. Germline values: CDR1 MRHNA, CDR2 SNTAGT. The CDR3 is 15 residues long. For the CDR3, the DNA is TGTGCCAGCAGTGGACTAGCGGGGGGCACAGATACGCAGTATTTT. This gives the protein CASSGLAGGTDTQYF.

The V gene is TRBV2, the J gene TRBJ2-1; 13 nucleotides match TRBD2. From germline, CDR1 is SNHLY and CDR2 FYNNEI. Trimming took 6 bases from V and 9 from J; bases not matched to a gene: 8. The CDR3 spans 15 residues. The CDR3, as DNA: TGTGCCAGCAGCCAACTAGCGGGGGGGCCCCCTGAGCAGTTCTTC. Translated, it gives CASSQLAGGPPEQFF.

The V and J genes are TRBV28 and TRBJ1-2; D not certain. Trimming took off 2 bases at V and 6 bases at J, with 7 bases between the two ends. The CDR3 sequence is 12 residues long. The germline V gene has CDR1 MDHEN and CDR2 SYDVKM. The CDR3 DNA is TGTGCCAGCAGTTTACTAGCGGATGGCTACACCTTC. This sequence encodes CASSLLADGYTF.

The CDR3 here is CSVEDPGQGFFGANVLTF. The CDR3 DNA reads as TGCAGCGTTGAAGACCCGGGACAGGGGTTCTTCGGGGCCAACGTCCTGACTTTC. The chain combines TRBV29-1 with TRBJ2-6, with TRBD1 matching over 10 bases. The V gene end was trimmed by 0 bases and the J gene end by 4 bases; junction bases not matched to a gene: 9. The CDR3 covers 18 residues. Per germline, CDR1 SQVTM and CDR2 ANQGSEA. The variable domain in full, completed from reference TRBV29-1 and TRBJ2-6, reads SAVISQKPSRDICQRGTSLTIQCQVDSQVTMMFWYRQQPGQSLTLIATANQGSEATYESGFVIDKFPISRPNLTFSTLTVSNMSPEDSSIYLCSVEDPGQGFFGANVLTFGAGSRLTVL.